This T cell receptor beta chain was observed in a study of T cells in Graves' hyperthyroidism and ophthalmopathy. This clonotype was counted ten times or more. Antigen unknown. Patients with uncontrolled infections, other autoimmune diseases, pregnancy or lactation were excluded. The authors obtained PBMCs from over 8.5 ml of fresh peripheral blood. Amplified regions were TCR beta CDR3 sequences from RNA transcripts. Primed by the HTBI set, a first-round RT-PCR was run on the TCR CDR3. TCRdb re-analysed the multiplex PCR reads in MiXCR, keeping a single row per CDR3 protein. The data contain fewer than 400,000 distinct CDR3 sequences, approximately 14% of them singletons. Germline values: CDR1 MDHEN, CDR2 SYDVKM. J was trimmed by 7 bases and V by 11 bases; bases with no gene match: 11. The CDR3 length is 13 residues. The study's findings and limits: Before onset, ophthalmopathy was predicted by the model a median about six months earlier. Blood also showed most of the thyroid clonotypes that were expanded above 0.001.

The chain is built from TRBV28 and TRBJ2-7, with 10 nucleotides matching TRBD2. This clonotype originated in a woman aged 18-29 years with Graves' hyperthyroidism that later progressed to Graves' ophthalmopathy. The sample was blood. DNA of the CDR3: TGTGCCCACACAGTTAGCGGGAGGCGGGAGCAGTACTTC. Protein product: CAHTVSGRREQYF. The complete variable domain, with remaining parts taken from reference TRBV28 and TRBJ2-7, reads DVKVTQSSRYLVKRTGEKVFLECVQDMDHENMFWYRQDPGLGLRLIYFSYDVKMKEKGDIPEGYSVSREKKERFSLILESASTNQTSMYLCAHTVSGRREQYFGPGTRLTVT.